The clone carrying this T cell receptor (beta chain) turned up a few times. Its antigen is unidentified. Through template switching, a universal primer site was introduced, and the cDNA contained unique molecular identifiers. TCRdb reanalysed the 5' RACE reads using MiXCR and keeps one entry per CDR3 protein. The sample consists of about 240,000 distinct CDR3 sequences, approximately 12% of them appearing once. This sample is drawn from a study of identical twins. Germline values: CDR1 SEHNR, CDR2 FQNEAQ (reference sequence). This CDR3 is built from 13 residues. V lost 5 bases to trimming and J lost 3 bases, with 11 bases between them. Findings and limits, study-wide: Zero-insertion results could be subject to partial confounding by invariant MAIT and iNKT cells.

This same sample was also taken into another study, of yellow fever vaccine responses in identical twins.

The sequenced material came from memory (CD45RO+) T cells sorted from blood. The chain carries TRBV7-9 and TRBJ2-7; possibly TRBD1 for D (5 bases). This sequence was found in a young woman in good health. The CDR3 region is CASSRTQGYEQYF. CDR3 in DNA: TGTGCCAGCAGCCGAACCCAGGGCTACGAGCAGTACTTC.